These T cell receptor beta chains were read from a single sample in a study of OX40 agonist ivuxolimab in advanced cancers. Sequencing used immunoSEQ multiplex PCR; TCRdb keeps in-frame clones, though not all of them. This repertoire shows 55,000 to 70,000 clones, approximately 86% found once; its top ten account for 0.88%. This material consisted of CD4+ or CD8+ T cells sorted from blood, taken in a trial of the OX40 agonist ivuxolimab. These receptors were obtained from an adult with an advanced solid tumor such as melanoma, head and neck, liver or kidney cancer. Both conserved end residues are part of each CDR3. The D gene is left open where the match is weak. A clone size is listed for some rows: how often the clone was seen (once, few, many), or a class if it is expanded.

abundance,v_gene,j_gene,d_gene,CDR3nt,CDR3aa
few,TRBV28,TRBJ1-1,.,TGTGCCAGCAGTCTCGGCGAGGAGACGGCTGAAGCTTTCTTT,CASSLGEETAEAFF
.,TRBV6-6,TRBJ2-2,TRBD2,TGTGCCAGCAGTTACTCCCGGGAGGGCGCCGGGGAGCTGTTTTTT,CASSYSREGAGELFF
.,TRBV6-1,TRBJ1-6,.,TGTGCCAGCAGTGAACGTTGGACGAATTCACCCCTCCACTTT,CASSERWTNSPLHF
once,TRBV9,TRBJ2-7,.,TGTGCCAGCGGCGTCTCCGACCGAGCCTACGAGCAGTACTTC,CASGVSDRAYEQYF
.,TRBV27,TRBJ2-1,TRBD2,TGTGCCAGCAGGACCCCTAGCGGGGGGGCCTACAATGAGCAGTTCTTC,CASRTPSGGAYNEQFF
few,TRBV28,TRBJ1-1,.,TGTGCCAGCCGTTTAGTGACTGAAGCTTTCTTT,CASRLVTEAFF
.,TRBV7-2,TRBJ2-1,.,TGTGCCAGCAGCCTCAGCTCCGTTGCCGAGCAGTTCTTC,CASSLSSVAEQFF
.,TRBV7-9,TRBJ2-1,.,TGTGCCAGCACTATACCGGACATGTCCTACAATGAGCAGTTCTTC,CASTIPDMSYNEQFF
.,TRBV5-1,TRBJ1-2,TRBD1,TGCGCCAGCAGCTCAGGGACAGGGGGAGATGGCTACACCTTC,CASSSGTGGDGYTF
.,TRBV5-1,TRBJ2-5,TRBD1,TGCGCCAGCAGCTTGGAAGGGGGCGGAGAGACCCAGTACTTC,CASSLEGGGETQYF